This passage covers 17 T cell receptor beta chains from one sample sequenced in a study of a mutant IDH1 vaccine in newly diagnosed glioma. Specified time point: week 11, during vaccination. The study gave 300 ug of mutant IDH1 20-mer peptide per vaccine dose, with topical imiquimod. Their antigens remain unidentified. Clones were read by immunoSEQ multiplex PCR, and TCRdb kept only the in-frame ones, dropping some. This repertoire shows about 62,000 clones, around nine tenths found once; its top ten account for more than 1.5%. Sequencing used PBMCs, obtained from a glioma patient whose treatment included an IDH1 peptide vaccine. The receptor source for this set is a man in his forties with glioma.

The CDR3 nucleotides read TGCGCCAGCAGCCTTAAGGGGGGGCTCTATGGCTACACCTTC. Residues: CASSLKGGLYGYTF. The chain is built from TRBV4-1 and TRBJ1-2; tentatively, D is TRBD1 (6 bases). The CDR3 spans 14 residues. Germline V gene sequence: CDR1 MGHRA, CDR2 YSYEKL. Between the trimmed V and J ends, which lost 4 bases and 4 bases, there was a span of 13 bases.

This chain connects TRBV28 to TRBJ2-2, with TRBD1 identical over 7 bases. V shed 5 bases and J 5 bases; nucleotides not matched to a gene: 8. The CDR3 sequence is 15 residues long. CDR1 MDHEN and CDR2 SYDVKM come from the germline V gene. The CDR3 region is CASSPATGLTGELFF. The CDR3 coding sequence is TGTGCCAGCAGTCCGGCGACAGGGCTGACCGGGGAGCTGTTTTTT.

The rearrangement uses TRBV5-4 and TRBJ2-1; 11 nucleotides align to TRBD2. The CDR3 sequence is 16 residues long. CDR1 SGHNT and CDR2 YYREEE come from the germline V gene (reference sequence). V trimming: 3 bases; J trimming: 2 bases; junction bases outside the gene matches: 4. CDR3 residues: CASSSGTSGAYNEQFF. In nucleotides, the CDR3 is TGTGCCAGCAGCTCCGGGACTAGCGGAGCCTACAATGAGCAGTTCTTC.

V is TRBV27 and J is TRBJ2-5; D perhaps matches TRBD1 (8 bases). Germline V CDR1 and CDR2: MNHEY, SMNVEV (reference sequence). Trimming pared 5 bases from V and 2 bases from J, leaving 15 bases between. The CDR3 has 15 residues. The DNA for the CDR3 is TGTGCCAGCAGTAGCAACAGGGGGGGGCAAGAGACCCAGTACTTC. This sequence encodes CASSSNRGGQETQYF.

CDR3 sequence: CASRALGGNTGELFF. The DNA for the CDR3 is TGTGCCAGCAGGGCCCTTGGGGGGAACACCGGGGAGCTGTTTTTT. The rearrangement links TRBV5-6 to TRBJ2-2, with D possibly called TRBD1 or TRBD2 (5 bases each). The ends were cut back, 5 bases at V and 1 base at J, with 12 bases in the middle. The CDR3 consists of 15 residues. Looked up from germline, CDR1 is SGHDT and CDR2 is YYEEEE.

This clone was detected once. The chain couples TRBV6-4 to TRBJ1-3; 12 bases align to TRBD1. The trim removed 2 bases at V and 0 bases at J, leaving 8 bases unmatched. This CDR3 contains 19 residues. Germline CDR1 reads MRHNA; CDR2 reads SNTAGT. Written as DNA, the CDR3 is TGTGCCAGCAGTGACGAAGGGACAGGGGGCAATCACTCTGGAAACACCATATATTTT. Translating gives CASSDEGTGGNHSGNTIYF.

This clone has just one count. The J gene is TRBJ1-3, the V gene TRBV5-1; no clear D. The V end was cut by 0 bases, the J end by 4 bases, with 14 bases between. Germline V gives CDR1 SGHRS, CDR2 YFSETQ. CDR3 size: 16 residues. CDR3 in DNA: TGCGCCAGCAGCTTGGGGGATCTGGGCGCGGGAAACACCATATATTTT. This translates into CASSLGDLGAGNTIYF. Variable domain in full (rest from reference TRBV5-1 and TRBJ1-3): KAGVTQTPRYLIKTRGQQVTLSCSPISGHRSVSWYQQTPGQGLQFLFEYFSETQRNKGNFPGRFSGRQFSNSRSEMNVSTLELGDSALYLCASSLGDLGAGNTIYFGEGSWLTVV.

The chain recombines TRBV9 with TRBJ2-1; 10 bases line up with TRBD2. Per germline, CDR1 SGDLS and CDR2 YYNGEE. The V segment lost 3 bases and the J segment 2 bases; nucleotides outside the gene matches: 5. This CDR3 has 16 amino acids. The CDR3 nucleotides are TGTGCCAGCAGCGCGGGACTAGCGACAACCTACAATGAGCAGTTCTTC. As protein: CASSAGLATTYNEQFF.

This chain uses TRBV5-1 with TRBJ2-5; D ambiguous. This CDR3 spans 12 amino acids. CDR1 and CDR2 from the germline V gene are SGHRS and YFSETQ. Trimming left V 4 bases short and J 4 bases short, with 8 bases between. The CDR3 spells CASSPAGETQYF. CDR3 bases: TGCGCCAGCAGCCCGGCAGGAGAGACCCAGTACTTC.

The chain employs TRBV7-9 and TRBJ1-1; TRBD1 might be the D (5 bases). With 5 bases removed from V and 6 bases from J, the gap between germline ends came to 13 bases. The CDR3 spans 13 residues. In germline, CDR1 is SEHNR, CDR2 FQNEAQ (reference sequence). The CDR3 region is CASSPVGRAEAFF. The CDR3 region has the DNA TGTGCCAGCAGCCCCGTTGGCAGGGCTGAAGCTTTCTTT.

CDR3 in amino acids: CASSVGIGEKLFF. As DNA, the CDR3 is TGTGCCAGCAGCGTCGGTATAGGGGAAAAACTGTTTTTT. The genes are TRBV27 and TRBJ1-4, with D unclear. V lost 6 bases, J lost 8 bases, and 13 bases lay in between. The CDR3 has 13 amino acids. CDR1 and CDR2 (germline): MNHEY, SMNVEV (reference sequence).

The chain carries TRBV11-2 and TRBJ2-1; TRBD2 might be the D (6 bases). V lost 4 bases to trimming and J lost 0 bases, with 13 bases between them. The length of the CDR3 is 16 residues. Germline CDR1 and CDR2: SGHAT and FQNNGV. CDR3 bases: TGTGCCAGCAGCTCCCATGGGGGGAGCTCCTACAATGAGCAGTTCTTC. This sequence encodes CASSSHGGSSYNEQFF. Combining the CDR3 with reference TRBV11-2 and TRBJ2-1 gives the whole variable domain EAGVAQSPRYKIIEKRQSVAFWCNPISGHATLYWYQQILGQGPKLLIQFQNNGVVDDSQLPKDRFSAERLKGVDSTLKIQPAKLEDSAVYLCASSSHGGSSYNEQFFGPGTRLTVL.

The rearrangement links TRBV30 to TRBJ2-3; D remains ambiguous. The CDR3 extends over 14 amino acids. CDR1 and CDR2 (germline): GTSNPN, SVGIG (reference sequence). Trimming removed 0 bases at V and 2 bases at J, with 9 bases between. The CDR3 loop reads CAWSVSRYTDTQYF. CDR3 nucleotide sequence: TGTGCCTGGAGTGTTTCGCGGTACACAGATACGCAGTATTTT.

This sequence joins TRBV5-1 and TRBJ1-6; D not resolved. This CDR3 is 16 amino acids long. The germline CDR1 and CDR2 sequences are SGHRS and YFSETQ. V dropped 0 bases and J dropped 2 bases, with 9 bases sitting between them. CDR3 coding DNA: TGCGCCAGCAGCTTGGACACTGGAACCTATAATTCACCCCTCCACTTT. Its protein is CASSLDTGTYNSPLHF.

In the case of this clone: An end of the junction differs from the germline gene, which may be a read error. The chain couples TRBV7-7 to TRBJ2-1; D is undetermined. CDR1 SSHAT and CDR2 FNYEAQ come from the germline V gene (reference sequence). The CDR3 is 15 amino acids. The CDR3 spells CASSPDFKNYNEQFF. The CDR3 DNA reads as TGTGCTAGCAGCCCCGACTTTAAGAACTACAATGAGCAGTTCTTC.

This chain joins TRBV7-6 and TRBJ2-3, with 9 bases lining up with TRBD2. The germline gives CDR1 SGHVS, CDR2 FNYEAQ. The CDR3 sequence is 16 residues long. The ends lost 5 bases at V and 2 bases at J; junction bases unmatched: 8. CDR3: CASSGRERGATDTQYF. The CDR3 DNA follows: TGTGCCAGCAGCGGAAGAGAGCGGGGGGCCACAGATACGCAGTATTTT.

This clone was counted between two and nine times. The genes are TRBV27 and TRBJ2-7, with 8 bases matching TRBD1. CDR1 and CDR2 (germline): MNHEY, SMNVEV (reference sequence). Trimming removed 3 bases from V and 6 bases from J; junction bases left unmatched: 13. This CDR3 spans 16 amino acids. The CDR3 DNA reads as TGTGCCAGCAGTTTTAGGGGGACAGGCAACTGGGGCGAGCAGTACGTC. Its protein is CASSFRGTGNWGEQYV.